This T cell receptor (beta chain) was profiled in a study of blood T cell repertoires in COVID-19. At the level of the study: Acute and convalescent COVID-19 samples came from the United States, Italy and Spain.

Patients of the Seattle cohort, enrolled during active infection, were followed longitudinally. Original handling: Amplification of reference gene primers provided the estimated nucleated cell counts. Sequencing used immunoSEQ multiplex PCR; TCRdb keeps in-frame clones, though not all of them. The V and J calls and the clone size are those of that table, but D and trimming were determined from the DNA. Seen here are some 290,000 clones, almost 90% observed once, and the top ten hold around 0.96%. This clonotype was sampled from a woman aged 40-49 years with COVID-19, enrolled during active disease. Sequenced input: peripheral blood.

This chain's CDR3 is CASSQVGEFYNEQFF. For the CDR3, the DNA is TGTGCCAGCAGCCAAGTCGGGGAATTCTACAATGAGCAGTTCTTC. V is TRBV3-1 (or the pseudogene TRBV3-2) and J is TRBJ2-1, with D maybe TRBD2 (5 bases). V shed 1 base and J shed 3 bases, with 10 bases lying between them. The CDR3 is 15 amino acids. Germline V gene sequence: CDR1 LGHDT, CDR2 YNNKEL (reference sequence).